The 9 T cell receptor beta chains listed next were all sequenced from one sample in a study of CD8 T cells in Susac syndrome. Roughly 0.45 to 1 ug RNA was reverse transcribed with random hexamers. MiXCR, applied by TCRdb to the immunoSEQ multiplex PCR reads, yields one record per CDR3 protein. Of roughly 130,000 distinct CDR3 sequences listed, roughly 94% were seen once; the top ten hold around 0.28%. Input material: CD8+ T cells from PBMCs. These receptors were taken from a human donor with Susac syndrome.

This clonotype was detected a few times. The rearrangement uses TRBV7-8 and TRBJ2-1, with D uncertain. The germline V gene encodes CDR1 SGHVS and CDR2 FQNEAQ. This CDR3 is 11 amino acids long. V was pared by 5 bases and J by 5 bases, with 4 bases between. The CDR3 is CASSGNNEQFF. DNA of the CDR3: TGTGCCAGCAGCGGCAACAATGAGCAGTTCTTC.

The genes are TRBV5-5 and TRBJ2-6; no clear D gene. V lost 6 bases and J 0 bases, leaving 7 bases between the germline ends. The germline CDR1 and CDR2 sequences are SGHKS and YYEKEE (reference sequence). The CDR3 contains 14 residues. The CDR3: CASTLGSGANVLTF. The CDR3 bases are TGTGCCAGCACCCTAGGCTCTGGGGCCAACGTCCTGACTTTC.

This clonotype showed up just once. V and J are TRBV6-2 or TRBV6-3 and TRBJ2-5; D remains unclear. CDR1 MNHEY and CDR2 SVGEGT come from the germline V gene. The CDR3 sequence is 12 residues long. Trimming shortened V by 2 bases and J by 0 bases, and 1 base separated the two germline ends. The CDR3: CASSYNQETQYF. CDR3 DNA: TGTGCCAGCAGTTACAACCAAGAGACCCAGTACTTC.

V and J are TRBV15 and TRBJ1-4, with D possibly matching TRBD1 (5 bases). This CDR3 spans 16 amino acids. Looked up from germline, CDR1 is LNHNV and CDR2 is YYDKDF (reference sequence). Trimming stripped 2 bases from V and 9 bases from J, with 19 bases between. CDR3 sequence reads: CATSRSRTGGEKKLFF. The CDR3 DNA reads as TGTGCCACCAGCAGATCCCGGACGGGAGGGGAAAAAAAACTGTTTTTT.

V is TRBV6-5 and J is TRBJ2-7, with 7 bases matching TRBD1. This CDR3 is 13 amino acids long. CDR1 and CDR2 from the germline V gene are MNHEY and SVGAGI. The junction had 4 bases not matched to a gene; V was cut back by 6 bases and J by 2 bases. This chain's CDR3 is CASSTGTAYEQYF. In nucleotides, the CDR3 is TGTGCCAGCAGCACCGGGACAGCCTACGAGCAGTACTTC.

V usage is TRBV5-4 and J usage is TRBJ1-2; D gene ambiguous. Germline V lookup: CDR1 SGHNT, CDR2 YYREEE (reference sequence). This CDR3 comprises 12 residues. The V end was cut by 0 bases, the J end by 7 bases, with 7 bases between. The CDR3 DNA sequence: TGTGCCAGCAGCTTGGAGGGTGGTGGCTACACCTTC. Translating it yields CASSLEGGGYTF. Full variable domain (outside the CDR3, taken from reference TRBV5-4 and TRBJ1-2): ETGVTQSPTHLIKTRGQQVTLRCSSQSGHNTVSWYQQALGQGPQFIFQYYREEENGRGNFPPRFSGLQFPNYSSELNVNALELDDSALYLCASSLEGGGYTFGSGTRLTVV.

The V call is TRBV14, the J call TRBJ1-2, with D maybe TRBD1 (6 bases). V was cut by 3 bases and J by 4 bases, with 9 bases left in between. The CDR3 consists of 13 residues. The V gene's germline CDR1 is SGHDN and CDR2 FVKESK. In DNA, the CDR3 is TGTGCCAGCAGCCAGGCAGGGGTCTATGGCTACACCTTC. This translates into CASSQAGVYGYTF.

The chain links TRBV10-3 to TRBJ1-2; a possible D gene is TRBD1 (6 bases). Germline CDR1 and CDR2: ENHRY and SYGVKD. This CDR3 has 15 amino acids. V was cut by 3 bases and J by 3 bases, with 14 bases left in between. Here the CDR3 DNA reads TGTGCCATCAGTGACCAGACAGGACGCGACTATGGCTACACCTTC. Translation gives CAISDQTGRDYGYTF.

In regard to this clonotype: One end of the junction does not line up with germline, which may come from a read error. V gene TRBV29-1 combines with J gene TRBJ2-1; D possibly corresponds to TRBD1 (6 bases). Looked up from germline, CDR1 is SQVTM and CDR2 is ANQGSEA. There are 12 residues in the CDR3. The CDR3: CSAEGGSNEQFF. The CDR3 DNA reads TGCAGCGCTGAAGGGGGAAGCAATGAGCAGTTCTTC.